This T cell receptor beta chain was sequenced for a study of a mutant IDH1 vaccine in newly diagnosed glioma. V was shortened by 4 bases and J by 4 bases, with 19 bases between the two germline ends. This CDR3 is built from 16 residues. Germline-derived CDR1 and CDR2 are SGHDT and YYEEEE. Regarding time point: week 47, end of study. Vaccination used 300 ug of mutant IDH1 20-mer peptide per dose, with topical imiquimod. With respect to this clone: The antigen is undetermined.

Here immunoSEQ multiplex PCR was the method, and the copy in TCRdb shows in-frame clones only, minus some. Of 30,000 to 35,000 clones in the sample, roughly 90% are singletons; the top ten hold about 2%. This sequence originates from a man aged 40-55 years with glioma. This rearrangement joins TRBV5-6 to TRBJ2-3, with D tentatively TRBD2 (6 bases). This sample comprised PBMCs, obtained from a glioma patient whose treatment included an IDH1 peptide vaccine. The CDR3 is CASSPTRRGGPDTQYF. For the CDR3, the DNA is TGTGCCAGCAGCCCAACCCGGCGCGGAGGGCCAGATACGCAGTATTTT.